This is a list of T cell receptor beta chains from one sample in a study of blood T cell repertoires in COVID-19. Profiling relied on immunoSEQ multiplex PCR, and the TCRdb table lists in-frame clones only, not all of them. Among 360,000 or so clones listed, roughly 87% were seen once. Sequenced sample: peripheral blood. All receptors come from a woman aged 60-75 years with COVID-19, enrolled during active disease. Both conserved end residues are part of each CDR3. D genes are given only for firm matches. Not all rows give a size; the values are once, few, many and, for expanded clones, a class.

TRBJ2-1	TRBV13	TRBD2	once	TGTGCCAGCAGCCGGACTAGCGGGGGGTACAATGAGCAGTTCTTC	CASSRTSGGYNEQFF
TRBJ2-3	TRBV6-1	TRBD2	-	TGTGCCAGCAGTGAAACAGCGGGGGGCACAGATACGCAGTATTTT	CASSETAGGTDTQYF
TRBJ2-7	TRBV6-5	-	-	TGTGCCAGCAGTTACTCGCGCGGGATGGCCTACGAGCAGTACTTC	CASSYSRGMAYEQYF
TRBJ1-5	TRBV21-1	-	-	TGTGCCAGCAGCAATCTTACAGAAACTAATCAGCCCCAGCATTTT	CASSNLTETNQPQHF
TRBJ1-4	TRBV30	TRBD1	-	TGTGCCTGCAGGGGGGAGATGGCTAATGAAAAACTGTTTTTT	CACRGEMANEKLFF
TRBJ1-2	TRBV27	TRBD1	-	TGTGCCAGCAGACCATTGGACAGGGAATTTTGTACCTTC	CASRPLDREFCTF
TRBJ1-5	TRBV24-1	-	few	TGTGCCACCAGTGCGCCGGGACAGCCCCAGCATTTT	CATSAPGQPQHF
TRBJ1-3	TRBV7-9	TRBD1	-	TGTGCCAGCAGCCACCGGGACAGGGGGAACGGAAACACCATATATTTT	CASSHRDRGNGNTIYF
TRBJ2-5	TRBV7-9	-	once	TGTGCCAGCAGCTTTATACCGGGGGTGTATCAAGAGACCCAGTACTTC	CASSFIPGVYQETQYF
TRBJ1-1	TRBV12-5	-	-	TGTGCTAGTTCGAATGTCCAGTCCATGAACACTGAAGCTTTCTTT	CASSNVQSMNTEAFF
TRBJ1-6	TRBV5-4	-	-	TGTGCCAGCAGCTTAGGGGGGGATTCACCCCTCCACTTT	CASSLGGDSPLHF
TRBJ1-1	TRBV15	TRBD1	-	TGTGCCACCAGCAGAGCCGGTACAGGGGTTGGAGTGGGAGCTTTCTTT	CATSRAGTGVGVGAFF
TRBJ2-3	TRBV9	TRBD1	-	TGTGCCAGCAGCGTGGGACAGGGGGCAAACACAGATACGCAGTATTTT	CASSVGQGANTDTQYF
TRBJ1-2	TRBV9	-	-	TGTGCCAGCAGCACCCGACAAAATCTGAACTATGGCTACACCTTC	CASSTRQNLNYGYTF
TRBJ1-2	TRBV19	TRBD1	-	TGTGCCAGTAGTATCGGCAGGACAGGGAACTATGGCTACACCTTC	CASSIGRTGNYGYTF
TRBJ1-2	TRBV27	-	-	TGTGCCAGCAGTCCCGGCTATGGCTACACCTTC	CASSPGYGYTF
TRBJ1-5	TRBV19	-	-	TGTGCCAGTAGTATGGTAGGACAGTTTAGCAATCAGCCCCAGCATTTT	CASSMVGQFSNQPQHF
TRBJ1-2	TRBV28	-	-	TGTGCCAGCAGTCCTTTCACAGGGTTCGATGGTTATGGCTACACCTTC	CASSPFTGFDGYGYTF
TRBJ1-2	TRBV6-5	TRBD1	-	TGTGCCAGCAACAGGGGAAGTAATGGCTACACCTTC	CASNRGSNGYTF
TRBJ2-6	TRBV19	-	-	TGTGCCAGTAGACAGGACAGACGAAAGGGAGGGGCCAACGTCCTGACTTTC	CASRQDRRKGGANVLTF
TRBJ2-7	TRBV21-1	-	-	TGTGCCAGCCGACAGGGGGCCCTTTACGAGCAGTACTTC	CASRQGALYEQYF
TRBJ2-2	TRBV7-3	TRBD2	-	TGTGCCAGCAGCACCGGGACTACCACCGGGGAGCTGTTTTTT	CASSTGTTTGELFF
TRBJ2-3	TRBV5-5	-	-	TGTGCCAGCAGCCCCCGTACAGATACGCAGTATTTT	CASSPRTDTQYF
TRBJ2-5	TRBV7-8	TRBD2	-	TGTGCCAGCAGCCCAAGACTAGCGGGGGAGACCCAGTACTTC	CASSPRLAGETQYF